These T cell receptor beta chains were read from a single sample in a study of control samples from healthy donors and cancer patients. The table came from immunoSEQ multiplex PCR; TCRdb's copy has only in-frame clones and leaves some out. This sample carries under 150,000 clones, roughly 86% of them seen once, and the ten largest clones take roughly 8%. Material: PBMCs. The receptors were gathered from a man aged 50 to 59 with head and neck cancer. CDR3s include the opening cysteine and the closing phenylalanine or tryptophan. Fields, in order: CDR3 DNA, CDR3 protein, clone size, D gene, V gene, J gene. D genes are given only for firm matches. Only part of the rows carry a size: once, few, many, or a class if the clone is expanded.

CDR3nt: TGTGCCAGCAGCTCCACCCCGGGAGATACGCAGTATTTT
CDR3aa: CASSSTPGDTQYF
abundance: -
d_gene: -
v_gene: TRBV7-2
j_gene: TRBJ2-3

CDR3nt: TGTGCCAGCAGTGGAGGTACGCAGTATTTT
CDR3aa: CASSGGTQYF
abundance: -
d_gene: -
v_gene: TRBV2
j_gene: TRBJ2-3

CDR3nt: TGTGCCAGCAGTCAGACAGGGAACACCGGGGAGCTGTTTTTT
CDR3aa: CASSQTGNTGELFF
abundance: -
d_gene: -
v_gene: TRBV6-5
j_gene: TRBJ2-2

CDR3nt: TGTGCCAGCAGTTACAGATCCGGTGGGAGTACAGATACGCAGTATTTT
CDR3aa: CASSYRSGGSTDTQYF
abundance: once
d_gene: -
v_gene: TRBV6-5
j_gene: TRBJ2-3

CDR3nt: TGTGCCAGCAGCTTAGAGAGGACAGGGAATGGCTACACCTTC
CDR3aa: CASSLERTGNGYTF
abundance: -
d_gene: TRBD1
v_gene: TRBV7-9
j_gene: TRBJ1-2

CDR3nt: TGTGCCAGCAGTATACTCGGGGATACGCAGTATTTT
CDR3aa: CASSILGDTQYF
abundance: -
d_gene: -
v_gene: TRBV28
j_gene: TRBJ2-3

CDR3nt: TGTGCCAGCAGCCAAAACTATGGCTACACCTTC
CDR3aa: CASSQNYGYTF
abundance: -
d_gene: -
v_gene: TRBV9
j_gene: TRBJ1-2

CDR3nt: TGTGCCAGCAGTCCGTCGGCGTCAGATACGCAGTATTTT
CDR3aa: CASSPSASDTQYF
abundance: once
d_gene: -
v_gene: TRBV11-3
j_gene: TRBJ2-3

CDR3nt: TGCGCCAGCAGCTTGGCGGTCACTGGGGCCAACGTCCTGACTTTC
CDR3aa: CASSLAVTGANVLTF
abundance: -
d_gene: -
v_gene: TRBV5-1
j_gene: TRBJ2-6

CDR3nt: TGTGCCAGCAGTGAACAGACAGGACCTCGGGATACGCAGTATTTT
CDR3aa: CASSEQTGPRDTQYF
abundance: -
d_gene: -
v_gene: TRBV6-1
j_gene: TRBJ2-3

CDR3nt: TGTGCCACCAGTGATGGAAGCTTCGCAGACTACGAGCAGTACTTC
CDR3aa: CATSDGSFADYEQYF
abundance: -
d_gene: -
v_gene: TRBV24-1
j_gene: TRBJ2-7

CDR3nt: TGCAGCGTTGAAGGGCAGTTCTATGGCTACACCTTC
CDR3aa: CSVEGQFYGYTF
abundance: -
d_gene: -
v_gene: TRBV29-1
j_gene: TRBJ1-2

CDR3nt: TGTGCCAGCAGTTTAAGGACAGGGTTAGGCTACACCTTC
CDR3aa: CASSLRTGLGYTF
abundance: -
d_gene: TRBD1
v_gene: TRBV28
j_gene: TRBJ1-2

CDR3nt: TGTGCCAGCAGCTTAGGGTCGACCCAGTACTTC
CDR3aa: CASSLGSTQYF
abundance: -
d_gene: -
v_gene: TRBV7-2
j_gene: TRBJ2-5

CDR3nt: TGTGCCAGCAGCGTATCAGGGAGCAATCAGCCCCAGCATTTT
CDR3aa: CASSVSGSNQPQHF
abundance: once
d_gene: -
v_gene: TRBV9
j_gene: TRBJ1-5

CDR3nt: TGTGCCAGCAGCCCCCCTGGGGGGTCCTACAATGAGCAGTTCTTC
CDR3aa: CASSPPGGSYNEQFF
abundance: -
d_gene: -
v_gene: TRBV11-3
j_gene: TRBJ2-1

CDR3nt: TGTGCCAGCAGCTTGGGACTAGCGGGAGGGCCGTTCTTC
CDR3aa: CASSLGLAGGPFF
abundance: -
d_gene: TRBD2
v_gene: TRBV11-2
j_gene: TRBJ2-1

CDR3nt: TGTGCCAGCAGTTACGGGGTAGTTAGCAATCAGCCCCAGCATTTT
CDR3aa: CASSYGVVSNQPQHF
abundance: -
d_gene: -
v_gene: TRBV6-2/TRBV6-3
j_gene: TRBJ1-5

CDR3nt: TGTGCCAGTAGTATACAGGACAGACAAGACACTGAAGCTTTCTTT
CDR3aa: CASSIQDRQDTEAFF
abundance: -
d_gene: -
v_gene: TRBV19
j_gene: TRBJ1-1

CDR3nt: TGCGCCAGCAGCCCATTGACGGGGGCGATTGATGGCTACACCTTC
CDR3aa: CASSPLTGAIDGYTF
abundance: -
d_gene: -
v_gene: TRBV5-1
j_gene: TRBJ1-2

CDR3nt: TGTGCCAGCAGCGTGAACTCCCAACCGAGCACTGAAGCTTTCTTT
CDR3aa: CASSVNSQPSTEAFF
abundance: -
d_gene: -
v_gene: TRBV9
j_gene: TRBJ1-1

CDR3nt: TGTGCCAGCAGCTTGGGGGTCGGAAACACCATATATTTT
CDR3aa: CASSLGVGNTIYF
abundance: -
d_gene: -
v_gene: TRBV5-6
j_gene: TRBJ1-3

CDR3nt: TGCGCCAGCAGCCAAGATGATAGGGTCGGACTACCTCCCGGGGAGCTGTTTTTT
CDR3aa: CASSQDDRVGLPPGELFF
abundance: -
d_gene: -
v_gene: TRBV4-1
j_gene: TRBJ2-2

CDR3nt: TGTGCCAGCACCCCTAACGTGGGGGGCGGCTATGGCTACACCTTC
CDR3aa: CASTPNVGGGYGYTF
abundance: -
d_gene: -
v_gene: TRBV6-5
j_gene: TRBJ1-2

CDR3nt: TGTGCCAGCTCACCTGAGACAGTCGGAAGGGGGATAGCCAAAAACATTCAGTACTTC
CDR3aa: CASSPETVGRGIAKNIQYF
abundance: -
d_gene: -
v_gene: TRBV18
j_gene: TRBJ2-4

CDR3nt: TGTGCCAGCAGCTTTTTTACGGAAACCTACGAGCAGTACTTC
CDR3aa: CASSFFTETYEQYF
abundance: -
d_gene: -
v_gene: TRBV5-5
j_gene: TRBJ2-7

CDR3nt: TGCGCCAGCAGTCAATCTTTTCGCGGGAGTGGGGAGGACACAGATACGCAGTATTTT
CDR3aa: CASSQSFRGSGEDTDTQYF
abundance: -
d_gene: TRBD2
v_gene: TRBV23-1
j_gene: TRBJ2-3

CDR3nt: TGTGCCAGCAGCTTGTTAAGGGGAAACACTGAAGCTTTCTTT
CDR3aa: CASSLLRGNTEAFF
abundance: -
d_gene: -
v_gene: TRBV5-6
j_gene: TRBJ1-1

CDR3nt: TGTGCCAGCAGCTCCCCCGGGGGTGAGCAGTTCTTC
CDR3aa: CASSSPGGEQFF
abundance: -
d_gene: -
v_gene: TRBV3-1/TRBV3-2
j_gene: TRBJ2-1

CDR3nt: TGTGCCAGCAGTTTAGGGCGGAGGGAGCAGTACTTC
CDR3aa: CASSLGRREQYF
abundance: -
d_gene: -
v_gene: TRBV12-3/TRBV12-4
j_gene: TRBJ2-7

CDR3nt: TGTGCCAGCTCACCACGACCCTTGGGTTACGAGCAGTACTTC
CDR3aa: CASSPRPLGYEQYF
abundance: -
d_gene: -
v_gene: TRBV18
j_gene: TRBJ2-7

CDR3nt: TGTGCCAGCAGCCCTCTTCGGGACGAGCAGTACTTC
CDR3aa: CASSPLRDEQYF
abundance: -
d_gene: -
v_gene: TRBV11-2
j_gene: TRBJ2-7

CDR3nt: TGTGCCAGCAGCCGCGACAGAAACTATGGCTACACCTTC
CDR3aa: CASSRDRNYGYTF
abundance: -
d_gene: -
v_gene: TRBV7-8
j_gene: TRBJ1-2

CDR3nt: TGTGCCAGCAGCCAAGAATCAAGCGGGAGGGTCACCTACAATGAGCAGTTCTTC
CDR3aa: CASSQESSGRVTYNEQFF
abundance: -
d_gene: TRBD2
v_gene: TRBV3-1/TRBV3-2
j_gene: TRBJ2-1

CDR3nt: TGTGCCAGCAGTTACCGGGGGAGCCAGGAGGATTCACCCCTCCACTTT
CDR3aa: CASSYRGSQEDSPLHF
abundance: -
d_gene: -
v_gene: TRBV6-6
j_gene: TRBJ1-6

CDR3nt: TGCGCCAGCAGCCAAGGATATCCGGGCTACGAGCAGTACTTC
CDR3aa: CASSQGYPGYEQYF
abundance: -
d_gene: -
v_gene: TRBV4-1
j_gene: TRBJ2-7

CDR3nt: TGTGCCAGCAGCCCCCCGGTTTGGACAGATACGCAGTATTTT
CDR3aa: CASSPPVWTDTQYF
abundance: -
d_gene: -
v_gene: TRBV11-2
j_gene: TRBJ2-3

CDR3nt: TGTGCCAGCGCCTTAGAAGCGGGGCCCTCCTACGAGCAGTACTTC
CDR3aa: CASALEAGPSYEQYF
abundance: -
d_gene: TRBD2
v_gene: TRBV11-2
j_gene: TRBJ2-7

CDR3nt: TGTGCCAGCAGGGGAGCGTACAATGAGCAGTTCTTC
CDR3aa: CASRGAYNEQFF
abundance: -
d_gene: -
v_gene: TRBV6-5
j_gene: TRBJ2-1